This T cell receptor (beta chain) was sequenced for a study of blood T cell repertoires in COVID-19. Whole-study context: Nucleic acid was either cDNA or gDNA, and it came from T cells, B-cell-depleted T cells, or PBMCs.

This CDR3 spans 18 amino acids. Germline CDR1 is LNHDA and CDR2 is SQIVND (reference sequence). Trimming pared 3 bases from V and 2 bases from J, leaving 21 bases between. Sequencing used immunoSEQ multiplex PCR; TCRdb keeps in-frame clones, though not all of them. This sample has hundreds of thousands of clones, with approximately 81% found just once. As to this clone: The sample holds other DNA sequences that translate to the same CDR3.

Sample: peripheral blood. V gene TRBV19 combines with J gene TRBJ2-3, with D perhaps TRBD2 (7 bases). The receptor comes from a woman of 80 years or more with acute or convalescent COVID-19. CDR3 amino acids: CASSMPLRGPQNTDTQYF. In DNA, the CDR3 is TGTGCCAGTAGTATGCCACTGCGGGGGCCTCAGAACACAGATACGCAGTATTTT.